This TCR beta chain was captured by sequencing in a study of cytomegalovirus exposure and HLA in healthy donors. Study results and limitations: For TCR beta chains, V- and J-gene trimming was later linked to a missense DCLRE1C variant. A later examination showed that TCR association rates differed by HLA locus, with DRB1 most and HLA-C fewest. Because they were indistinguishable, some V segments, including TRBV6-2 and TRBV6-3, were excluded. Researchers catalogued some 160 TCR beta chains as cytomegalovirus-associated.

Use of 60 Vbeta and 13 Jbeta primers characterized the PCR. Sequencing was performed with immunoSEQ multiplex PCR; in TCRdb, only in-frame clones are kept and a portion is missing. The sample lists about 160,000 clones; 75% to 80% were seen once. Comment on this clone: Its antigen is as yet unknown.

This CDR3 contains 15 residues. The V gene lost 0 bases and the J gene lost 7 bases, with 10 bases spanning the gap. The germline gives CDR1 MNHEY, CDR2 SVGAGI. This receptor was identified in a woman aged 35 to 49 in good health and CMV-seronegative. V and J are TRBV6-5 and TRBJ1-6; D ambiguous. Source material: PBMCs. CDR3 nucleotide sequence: TGTGCCAGCAGTTACTCGACTGGCCACAATTCACCCCTCCACTTT. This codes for CASSYSTGHNSPLHF.